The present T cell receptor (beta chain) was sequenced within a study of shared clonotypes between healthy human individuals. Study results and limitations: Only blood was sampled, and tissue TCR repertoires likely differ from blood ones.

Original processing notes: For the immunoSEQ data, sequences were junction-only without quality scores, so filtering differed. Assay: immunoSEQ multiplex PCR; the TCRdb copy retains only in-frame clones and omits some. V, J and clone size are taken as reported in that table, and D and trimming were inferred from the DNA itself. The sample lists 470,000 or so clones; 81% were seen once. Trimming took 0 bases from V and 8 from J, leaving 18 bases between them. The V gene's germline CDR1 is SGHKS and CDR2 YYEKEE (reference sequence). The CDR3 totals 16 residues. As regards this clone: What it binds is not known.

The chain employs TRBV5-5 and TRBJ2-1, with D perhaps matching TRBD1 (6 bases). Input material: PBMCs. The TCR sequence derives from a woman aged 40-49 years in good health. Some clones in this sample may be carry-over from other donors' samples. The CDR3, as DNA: TGTGCCAGCAGCTTGGCCCCAAGGGACAACGGATATGAGCAGTTCTTC. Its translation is CASSLAPRDNGYEQFF.